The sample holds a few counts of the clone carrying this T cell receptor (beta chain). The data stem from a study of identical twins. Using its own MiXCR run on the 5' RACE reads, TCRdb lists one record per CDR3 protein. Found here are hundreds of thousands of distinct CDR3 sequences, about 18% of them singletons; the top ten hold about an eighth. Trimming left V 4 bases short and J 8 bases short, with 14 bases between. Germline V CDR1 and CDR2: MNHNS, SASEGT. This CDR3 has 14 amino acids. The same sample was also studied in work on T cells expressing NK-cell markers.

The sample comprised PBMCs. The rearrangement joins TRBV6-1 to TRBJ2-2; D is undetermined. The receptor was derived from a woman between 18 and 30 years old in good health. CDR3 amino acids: CASSGGREAGELFF. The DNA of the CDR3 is TGTGCCAGCAGTGGGGGTCGCGAGGCTGGGGAGCTGTTTTTT.